This TCR beta chain was found in a study of T cells in women clearing cervical HPV infection. Whole-study results and caveats: Associations may precede or follow infection; HPV-specific or memory T cells were not isolated. A classifier using richness and V gene abundances reached an AUC of approximately 0.8.

Of note for this clone: As yet, its antigen is unknown. The read ends 3 residues before the CDR3 terminus; that terminus is restored from the germline J gene.

The protocol was immunoSEQ multiplex PCR, while the TCRdb copy is restricted to in-frame clones and leaves out a portion. The listing records tens of thousands of clones. The CDR3 extends over 13 amino acids. Germline V lookup: CDR1 LNHDA, CDR2 SQIVND (reference sequence). The chain carries TRBV19 and TRBJ1-1, with D possibly matching TRBD1 (5 bases). The sequence was obtained from a woman between 18 and 70 years old with a cervical HPV16 infection that either progressed to CIN3+ or cleared (not recorded which). Sequenced material: blood buffy coat. CDR3 amino acids: CASSASGLSIAFF. The sequenced CDR3 bases are TGTGCCAGTAGTGCGTCGGGACTCTCCATA.